This TCR beta chain was captured in a study of blood T cell repertoires in COVID-19. Some clones are missing from TCRdb's copy, which holds only in-frame ones; the method was immunoSEQ multiplex PCR. The repertoire holds hundreds of thousands of clones, with roughly 89% as singletons. Sequenced material: PBMCs or T cells enriched from blood (not recorded which). This receptor was identified in a woman aged 45 to 65 who had been exposed to COVID-19.

The CDR3 DNA reads as TGTGCCAGCAGCAGGACGGTGGGGGGTGCTAGCACAGATACGCAGTATTTT. Translation: CASSRTVGGASTDTQYF. The rearrangement links TRBV11-3 to TRBJ2-3, with a tentative D call TRBD2 (6 bases). V was clipped by 5 bases and J by 0 bases, with 18 bases between them. The germline CDR1 and CDR2 sequences are SGHNT and YENEEA. This CDR3 has 17 residues.